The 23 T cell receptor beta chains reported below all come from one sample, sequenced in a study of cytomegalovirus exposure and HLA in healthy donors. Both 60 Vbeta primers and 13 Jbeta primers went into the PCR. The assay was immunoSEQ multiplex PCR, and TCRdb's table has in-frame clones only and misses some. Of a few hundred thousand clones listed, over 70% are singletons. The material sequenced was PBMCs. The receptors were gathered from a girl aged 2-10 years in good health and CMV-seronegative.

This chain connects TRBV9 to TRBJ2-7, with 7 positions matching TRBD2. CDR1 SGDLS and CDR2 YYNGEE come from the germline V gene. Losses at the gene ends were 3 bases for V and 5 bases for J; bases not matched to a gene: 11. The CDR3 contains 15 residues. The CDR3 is CASSGRGSLLDEQYF. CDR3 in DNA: TGTGCCAGCAGCGGGCGGGGGTCATTGCTGGACGAGCAGTACTTC.

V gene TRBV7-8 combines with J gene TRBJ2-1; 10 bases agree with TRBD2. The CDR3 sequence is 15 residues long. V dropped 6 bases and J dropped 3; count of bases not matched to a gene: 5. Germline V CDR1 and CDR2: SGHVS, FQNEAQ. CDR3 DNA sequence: TGTGCCAGCAGTCTTAGCGGGGGGCACTACAATGAGCAGTTCTTC. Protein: CASSLSGGHYNEQFF.

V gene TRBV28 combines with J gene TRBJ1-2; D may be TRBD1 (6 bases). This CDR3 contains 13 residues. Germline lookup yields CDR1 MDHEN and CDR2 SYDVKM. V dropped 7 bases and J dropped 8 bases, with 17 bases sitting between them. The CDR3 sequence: CASNTGTNLGYTF. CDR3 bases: TGTGCCAGCAACACCGGGACAAACTTAGGCTACACCTTC.

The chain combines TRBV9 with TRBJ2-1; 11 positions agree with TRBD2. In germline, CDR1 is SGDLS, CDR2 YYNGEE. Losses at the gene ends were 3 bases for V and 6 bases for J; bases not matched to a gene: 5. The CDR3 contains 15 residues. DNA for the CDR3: TGTGCCAGCAGCGCCTTAGCGGGGGGGACCAATGAGCAGTTCTTC. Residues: CASSALAGGTNEQFF. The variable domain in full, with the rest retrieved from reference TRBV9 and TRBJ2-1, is DSGVTQTPKHLITATGQRVTLRCSPRSGDLSVYWYQQSLDQGLQFLIQYYNGEERAKGNILERFSAQQFPDLHSELNLSSLELGDSALYFCASSALAGGTNEQFFGPGTRLTVL.

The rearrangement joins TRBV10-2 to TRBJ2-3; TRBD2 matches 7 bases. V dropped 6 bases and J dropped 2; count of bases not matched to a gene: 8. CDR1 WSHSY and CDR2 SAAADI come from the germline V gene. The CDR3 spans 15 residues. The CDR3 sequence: CASRRAGPYTDTQYF. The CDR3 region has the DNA TGCGCCAGCAGACGAGCGGGGCCTTACACAGATACGCAGTATTTT.

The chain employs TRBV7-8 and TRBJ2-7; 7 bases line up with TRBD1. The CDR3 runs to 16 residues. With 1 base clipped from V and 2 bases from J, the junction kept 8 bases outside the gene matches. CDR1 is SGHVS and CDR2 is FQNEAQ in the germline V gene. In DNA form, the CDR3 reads TGTGCCAGCAGCTTAGGGTATACCGGGACAGCCTACGAGCAGTACTTC. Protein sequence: CASSLGYTGTAYEQYF. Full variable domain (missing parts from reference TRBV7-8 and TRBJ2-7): GAGVSQSPRYKVAKRGQDVALRCDPISGHVSLFWYQQALGQGPEFLTYFQNEAQLDKSGLPSDRFFAERPEGSVSTLKIQRTQQEDSAVYLCASSLGYTGTAYEQYFGPGTRLTVT.

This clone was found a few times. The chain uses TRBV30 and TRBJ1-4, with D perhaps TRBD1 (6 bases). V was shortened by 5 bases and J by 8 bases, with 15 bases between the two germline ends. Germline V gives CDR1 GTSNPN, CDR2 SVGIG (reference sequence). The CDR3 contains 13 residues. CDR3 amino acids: CAWGGTQEEKLFF. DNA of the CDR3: TGTGCCTGGGGGGGCACCCAGGAGGAAAAACTGTTTTTT.

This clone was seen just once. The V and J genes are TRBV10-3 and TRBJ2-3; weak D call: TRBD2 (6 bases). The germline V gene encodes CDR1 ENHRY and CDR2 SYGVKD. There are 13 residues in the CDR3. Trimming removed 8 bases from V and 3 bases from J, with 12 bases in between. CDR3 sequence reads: CAIDGGLTDTQYF. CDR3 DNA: TGTGCCATCGATGGGGGACTTACAGATACGCAGTATTTT.

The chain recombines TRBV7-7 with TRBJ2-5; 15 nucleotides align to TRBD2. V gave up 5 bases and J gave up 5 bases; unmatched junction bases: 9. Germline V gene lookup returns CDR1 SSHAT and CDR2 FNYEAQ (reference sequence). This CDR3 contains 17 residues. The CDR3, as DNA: TGTGCCAGCAGCCCGGGGGGACTAGCGGGGGGTAGGGAGACCCAGTACTTC. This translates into CASSPGGLAGGRETQYF. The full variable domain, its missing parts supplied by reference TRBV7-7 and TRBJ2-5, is GAGVSQSPRYKVTKRGQDVTLRCDPISSHATLYWYQQALGQGPEFLTYFNYEAQPDKSGLPSDRFSAERPEGSISTLTIQRTEQRDSAMYRCASSPGGLAGGRETQYFGPGTRLLVL.

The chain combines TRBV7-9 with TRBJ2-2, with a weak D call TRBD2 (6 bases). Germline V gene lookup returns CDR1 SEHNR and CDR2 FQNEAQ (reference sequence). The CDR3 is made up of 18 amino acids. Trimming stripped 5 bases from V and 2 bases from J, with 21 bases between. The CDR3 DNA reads TGTGCCAGCAGCCAGCCGCGGGGAGCGACCATAAACACCGGGGAGCTGTTTTTT. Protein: CASSQPRGATINTGELFF.

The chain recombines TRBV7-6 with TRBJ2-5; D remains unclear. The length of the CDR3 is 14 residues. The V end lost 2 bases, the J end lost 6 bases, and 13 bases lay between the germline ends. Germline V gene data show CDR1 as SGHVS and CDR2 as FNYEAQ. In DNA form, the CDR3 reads TGTGCCAGCAGCTTACTAACAGATTGGAAGACCCAGTACTTC. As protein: CASSLLTDWKTQYF.

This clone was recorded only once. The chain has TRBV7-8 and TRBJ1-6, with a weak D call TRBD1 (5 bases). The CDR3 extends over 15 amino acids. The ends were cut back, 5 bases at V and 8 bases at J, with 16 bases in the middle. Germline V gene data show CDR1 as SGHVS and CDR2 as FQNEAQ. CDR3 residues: CASSAEDSSYSPLHF. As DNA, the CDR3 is TGTGCCAGCAGCGCCGAAGACAGCTCCTATTCACCCCTCCACTTT.

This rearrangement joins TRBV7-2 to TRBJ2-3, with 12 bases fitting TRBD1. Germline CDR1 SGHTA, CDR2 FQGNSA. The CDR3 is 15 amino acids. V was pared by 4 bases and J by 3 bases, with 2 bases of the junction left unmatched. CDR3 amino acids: CASSSGQGATDTQYF. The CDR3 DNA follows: TGTGCCAGCAGCTCGGGACAGGGGGCGACAGATACGCAGTATTTT.

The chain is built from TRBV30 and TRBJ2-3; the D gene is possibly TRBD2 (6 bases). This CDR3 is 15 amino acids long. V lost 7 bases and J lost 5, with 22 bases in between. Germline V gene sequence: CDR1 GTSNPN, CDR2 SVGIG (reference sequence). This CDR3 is CALWGLARRGDTQYF. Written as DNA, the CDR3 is TGTGCCTTGTGGGGACTCGCGAGAAGGGGAGATACGCAGTATTTT. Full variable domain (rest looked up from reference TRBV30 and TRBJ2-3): SQTIHQWPATLVQPVGSPLSLECTVEGTSNPNLYWYRQAAGRGLQLLFYSVGIGQISSEVPQNLSASRPQDRQFILSSKKLLLSDSGFYLCALWGLARRGDTQYFGPGTRLTVL.

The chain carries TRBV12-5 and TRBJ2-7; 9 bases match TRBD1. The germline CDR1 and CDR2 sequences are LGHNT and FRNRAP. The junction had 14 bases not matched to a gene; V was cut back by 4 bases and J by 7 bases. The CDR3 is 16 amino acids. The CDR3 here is CASGWTTGTGLMEQYF. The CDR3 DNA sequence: TGTGCTAGTGGTTGGACAACCGGGACAGGGTTGATGGAGCAGTACTTC.

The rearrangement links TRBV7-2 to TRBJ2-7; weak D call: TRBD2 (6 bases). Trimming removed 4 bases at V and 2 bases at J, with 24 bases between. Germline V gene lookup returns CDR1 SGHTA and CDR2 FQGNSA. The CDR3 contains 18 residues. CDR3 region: CASSSSSRRGTVPYEQYF. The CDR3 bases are TGTGCCAGCAGCTCAAGCAGTAGACGCGGGACGGTACCCTACGAGCAGTACTTC.

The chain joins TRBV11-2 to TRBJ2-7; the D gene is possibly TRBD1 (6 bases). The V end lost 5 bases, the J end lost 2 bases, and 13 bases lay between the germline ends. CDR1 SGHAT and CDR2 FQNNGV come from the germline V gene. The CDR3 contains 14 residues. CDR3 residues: CASSKDRLAYEQYF. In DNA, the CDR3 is TGTGCCAGCAGCAAGGACAGATTGGCCTACGAGCAGTACTTC.

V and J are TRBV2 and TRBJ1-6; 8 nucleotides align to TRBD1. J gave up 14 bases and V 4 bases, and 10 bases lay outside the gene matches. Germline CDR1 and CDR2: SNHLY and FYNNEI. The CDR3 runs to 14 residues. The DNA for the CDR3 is TGTGCCAGCAGTGCCCCGGGACAGGTTCCGACCCTCCACTTT. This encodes CASSAPGQVPTLHF.

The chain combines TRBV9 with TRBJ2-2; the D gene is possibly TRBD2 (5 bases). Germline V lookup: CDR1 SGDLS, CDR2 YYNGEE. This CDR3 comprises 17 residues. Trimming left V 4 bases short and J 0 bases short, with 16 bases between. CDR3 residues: CASSLQPQRPNTGELFF. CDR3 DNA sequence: TGTGCCAGCAGCCTACAGCCTCAGCGGCCGAACACCGGGGAGCTGTTTTTT.

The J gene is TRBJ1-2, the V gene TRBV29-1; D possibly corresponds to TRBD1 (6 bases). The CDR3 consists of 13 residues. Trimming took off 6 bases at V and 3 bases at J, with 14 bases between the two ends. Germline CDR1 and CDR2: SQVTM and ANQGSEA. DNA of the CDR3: TGCAGCGTGGAGCCGACAGGTGACTATGGCTACACCTTC. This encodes CSVEPTGDYGYTF.

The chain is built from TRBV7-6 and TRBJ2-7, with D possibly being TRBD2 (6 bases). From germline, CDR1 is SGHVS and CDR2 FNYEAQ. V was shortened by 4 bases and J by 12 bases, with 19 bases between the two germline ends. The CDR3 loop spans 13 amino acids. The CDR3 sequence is CASSSFSSGSRYF. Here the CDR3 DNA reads TGTGCCAGCAGCTCCTTTTCGTCCGGGAGCCGGTACTTC.

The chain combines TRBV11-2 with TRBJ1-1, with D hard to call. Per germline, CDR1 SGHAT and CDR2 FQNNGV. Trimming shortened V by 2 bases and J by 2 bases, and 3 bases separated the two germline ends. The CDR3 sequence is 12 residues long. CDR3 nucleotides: TGTGCCAGCAGCTTAATAAACACTGAAGCTTTCTTT. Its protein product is CASSLINTEAFF.

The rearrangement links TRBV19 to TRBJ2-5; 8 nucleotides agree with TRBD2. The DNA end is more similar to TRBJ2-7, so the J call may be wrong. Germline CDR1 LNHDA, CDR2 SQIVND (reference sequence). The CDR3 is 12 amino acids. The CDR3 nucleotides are TGTGCCAGTAGTAGCGGGGGGTACGAGCAGTACTTC. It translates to CASSSGGYEQYF.